This T cell receptor (beta chain) is from a study of T cells in localized non-small cell lung cancer. Of note for this clone: This sample also contains other DNA sequences that code for the same CDR3.

Method: immunoSEQ multiplex PCR; TCRdb's copy keeps in-frame clones and lacks some. The sample yields about 59,000 clones, about 90% seen once. The CDR3 spans 15 residues. Trimming at V came to 5 bases and at J to 1 base, leaving 7 bases not matched to a gene. The germline gives CDR1 SGHRS, CDR2 YFSETQ. The sequencing here drew on peripheral blood, taken before any cancer treatment. The chain couples TRBV5-1 to TRBJ2-7, with TRBD1 matching 9 bases. The source of this sequence is a man between 40 and 70 years old with stage I squamous cell lung carcinoma. The CDR3 DNA sequence: TGCGCCAGCAGTCAGGGACAGGGCAGGTCCTACGAGCAGTACTTC. It is translated as CASSQGQGRSYEQYF.